This T cell receptor beta chain was sequenced in a study of beta chain features in type 1 diabetes. A remark on this clone: Antigen unknown.

Study-wide results and limits: High-TCR-expressing cells could be over-represented by cDNA sequencing. Insertions at VDJ junctions were less frequent in type 1 diabetes patients. These patients also deleted more nucleotides at the same junctions.

Sequencing targeted expressed TCRB transcripts, as all isolated RNA had been reverse transcribed. The protocol was immunoSEQ multiplex PCR, while the TCRdb copy is restricted to in-frame clones and leaves out a portion. The top ten hold 0.03% to 0.035% of the sample, which has around 240,000 clones, over 8.5% seen once. The sequence derives from a woman between 18 and 29 years old in good health. The sequenced material came from naive CD4+ T cells from blood.

In nucleotides, the CDR3 is TGTGCCAGTAGTCTTCAGGCCCTTGAGGAGACCCAGTACTTC. Its protein product is CASSLQALEETQYF. This chain joins TRBV19 and TRBJ2-5; D unresolved. Per germline, CDR1 LNHDA and CDR2 SQIVND (reference sequence). The CDR3 is 14 residues long. With 5 bases removed from V and 5 bases from J, the gap between germline ends came to 15 bases.